The 4 T cell receptor beta chains presented below share a single source sample, sequenced in a study of T cells in localized non-small cell lung cancer. Sequenced by immunoSEQ multiplex PCR; TCRdb stores in-frame clones only, minus some. The sample has 45,000 to 60,000 clones; about four fifths are singletons. This sample comprised peripheral blood, obtained before any cancer treatment. The receptors here all came from a female donor of 60 years or more with stage II squamous cell lung carcinoma.

V is TRBV4-1 and J is TRBJ1-1; 7 bases match TRBD1. After removal of 5 bases from V and 0 bases from J, the junction contained 9 bases not matched to a gene. From germline, CDR1 is MGHRA and CDR2 YSYEKL. The CDR3 has 16 residues. The CDR3 nucleotides are TGCGCCAGCAGCAAAACGGTGACAGGGATGAACACTGAAGCTTTCTTT. It encodes CASSKTVTGMNTEAFF.

The DNA for the CDR3 is TGTGCCAGCTCACCCCAACGGACCCTTTCCTCTGGAAACACCATATATTTT. Translated, it gives CASSPQRTLSSGNTIYF. The rearrangement uses TRBV18 and TRBJ1-3; D is unresolved. The CDR3 totals 17 residues. Germline V CDR1 and CDR2: KGHSH, LQKENI. Trimming stripped 3 bases from V and 0 bases from J, with 15 bases between.

This clone was counted a few times. The V call is TRBV7-2, the J call TRBJ2-1, with 12 nucleotides matching TRBD2. J was trimmed by 7 bases and V by 4 bases; bases with no gene match: 11. The germline V gene encodes CDR1 SGHTA and CDR2 FQGNSA. CDR3 length equals 17 residues. The CDR3 DNA reads as TGTGCCAGCAGCTCTAGACGTACAACTAGCGGGGGGAATGAGCAGTTCTTC. This sequence encodes CASSSRRTTSGGNEQFF.

This chain joins TRBV6-4 and TRBJ2-7; the match to TRBD2 covers 9 bases. The CDR3 consists of 15 residues. From germline, CDR1 is MRHNA and CDR2 SNTAGT. With V trimmed by 3 bases and J by 5 bases, 8 bases remained unmatched. The DNA for the CDR3 is TGTGCCAGCAGTGATAATGGCGGGGGGGCTCACGAGCAGTACTTC. As protein: CASSDNGGGAHEQYF.